The 15 T cell receptor beta chains below all came from one sample that was sequenced in a study of shared clonotypes between healthy human individuals. Sequencing used immunoSEQ multiplex PCR; TCRdb keeps in-frame clones, though not all of them. The sample lists about 1 million clones, roughly 70% occurring once. What was sequenced was memory CD4+ T cells sorted from blood. This sample's subset: CD45RA-negative fraction. The origin of the receptors is a man between 18 and 35 years old in good health.

The rearrangement uses TRBV18 and TRBJ2-3; 12 bases fit TRBD1. The ends lost 3 bases at V and 4 bases at J; junction bases unmatched: 5. The CDR3 loop spans 16 amino acids. Looked up from germline, CDR1 is KGHSH and CDR2 is LQKENI. CDR3 nucleotides: TGTGCCAGCTCACCCGGGACAGGGGGCACAGCAGATACGCAGTATTTT. Translation gives CASSPGTGGTADTQYF.

This sequence joins TRBV5-6 and TRBJ2-1, with TRBD1 identical over 7 bases. Germline trimming cut 3 bases from V and 2 bases from J; bases unmatched to any gene: 5. The germline gives CDR1 SGHDT, CDR2 YYEEEE. CDR3 length: 15 residues. This CDR3 is CASSYRDSAYNEQFF. The CDR3 DNA sequence: TGTGCCAGCAGCTACCGGGACAGCGCCTACAATGAGCAGTTCTTC.

The chain has TRBV7-6 and TRBJ2-4; D is uncertain. CDR3 length equals 16 residues. Germline V gives CDR1 SGHVS, CDR2 FNYEAQ. V was pared by 1 base and J by 3 bases, with 13 bases between. The CDR3 here is CASSLEPAGIKNIQYF. As DNA, the CDR3 is TGTGCCAGCAGCTTAGAACCGGCTGGAATCAAAAACATTCAGTACTTC.

This chain links TRBV10-1 with TRBJ2-3; 12 nucleotides agree with TRBD2. Germline CDR1 is WNHNN and CDR2 is SYGVQD (reference sequence). Unmatched junction bases numbered 6, after V lost 3 bases and J lost 2 bases. The CDR3 has 17 amino acids. The CDR3 sequence is CASSDELAGGPTDTQYF. CDR3 bases: TGCGCCAGCAGTGATGAACTAGCGGGGGGACCCACAGATACGCAGTATTTT.

As concerns this clone: Different DNA sequences within this sample yield the same CDR3. DNA for the CDR3: TGCGCCAGCAGCTTAATCCAAGAGACCCAGTACTTC. Translated: CASSLIQETQYF. The rearrangement joins TRBV5-1 to TRBJ2-5; D unclear. Germline CDR1 reads SGHRS; CDR2 reads YFSETQ. The CDR3 extends over 12 amino acids. V was trimmed by 2 bases and J by 1 base, leaving 3 bases between them.

For the CDR3, the DNA is TGTGCCAGCAGTTACTCGGACGGAGGAGAAGGTGAAGCTTTCTTT. This gives the protein CASSYSDGGEGEAFF. The rearrangement links TRBV6-6 to TRBJ1-1; D is uncertain. This CDR3 has 15 amino acids. V was trimmed by 0 bases and J by 7 bases, leaving 15 bases between them. Germline lookup yields CDR1 MNHNY and CDR2 SVGAGI (reference sequence).

This clone was observed a handful of times. This sequence joins TRBV6-5 and TRBJ1-6, with a weak D call TRBD1 (5 bases). Germline V lookup: CDR1 MNHEY, CDR2 SVGAGI. Trimming stripped 6 bases from V and 5 bases from J, with 8 bases between. The CDR3 contains 13 residues. The DNA of the CDR3 is TGTGCCAGCAGGGAGGGGAATAATTCACCCCTCCACTTT. It encodes CASREGNNSPLHF.

The chain couples TRBV6-1 to TRBJ1-2; a weak D match, TRBD1 (5 bases). The CDR3 spans 12 residues. The V and J ends lost 1 base and 14 bases respectively, with 14 bases between them. The germline gives CDR1 MNHNS, CDR2 SASEGT. The CDR3 DNA sequence: TGTGCCAGCAGTGAAGATCCCAGGGCGGTAACCTTC. Protein sequence: CASSEDPRAVTF.

The chain uses TRBV4-3 and TRBJ2-1; 9 bases align to TRBD1. The germline V gene encodes CDR1 LGHNA and CDR2 YSLEER. Trimming cost V 4 bases and J 9 bases; bases outside gene matches: 10. CDR3 length: 15 amino acids. This chain's CDR3 is CASSRDRVGSGEQFF. The DNA for the CDR3 is TGCGCCAGCAGCCGGGACAGGGTGGGGAGCGGTGAGCAGTTCTTC.

This sequence joins TRBV30 and TRBJ2-3; 11 bases agree with TRBD2. This CDR3 is built from 18 residues. Germline-derived CDR1 and CDR2 are GTSNPN and SVGIG (reference sequence). The V segment lost 0 bases and the J segment 6 bases; nucleotides outside the gene matches: 14. For the CDR3, the DNA is TGTGCCTGGAGTGTACGTTTGGTAGCGGGAGGGCCGGGCGATACGCAGTATTTT. This encodes CAWSVRLVAGGPGDTQYF.

The chain couples TRBV7-9 to TRBJ1-6; possibly TRBD1 for D (6 bases). Trimming removed 4 bases from V and 10 bases from J, with 20 bases in between. CDR1 and CDR2 (germline): SEHNR, FQNEAQ (reference sequence). This CDR3 comprises 16 residues. As DNA, the CDR3 is TGTGCCAGCAGCTCACAGGGAGGGCCTCTTGACTCACCCCTCCACTTT. This sequence encodes CASSSQGGPLDSPLHF.

This chain connects TRBV9 to TRBJ1-1, with TRBD1 as a possible D gene (5 bases). CDR3 length: 12 residues. From germline, CDR1 is SGDLS and CDR2 YYNGEE. V lost 4 bases, J lost 5 bases, and 9 bases lay in between. CDR3 sequence: CASSSGGTEAFF. The CDR3 region has the DNA TGTGCCAGCAGCTCCGGGGGTACTGAAGCTTTCTTT.

This clone was counted a few times. The V gene is TRBV10-3, the J gene TRBJ2-7; weak D call: TRBD2 (5 bases). The germline CDR1 and CDR2 sequences are ENHRY and SYGVKD. The CDR3 spans 14 residues. V gave up 6 bases and J gave up 3 bases, with 15 bases separating them. This chain's CDR3 is CAISSGSGDYEQYF. The CDR3, as DNA: TGTGCCATCAGCTCGGGATCGGGTGACTACGAGCAGTACTTC.

The CDR3 DNA sequence: TGTGCCAGCAGTGCCTCCGCCAGGGGGCCCACTAATGAAAAACTGTTTTTT. Translating gives CASSASARGPTNEKLFF. V gene TRBV25-1 combines with J gene TRBJ1-4; 8 bases line up with TRBD1. V was pared by 4 bases and J by 2 bases, with 9 bases of the junction left unmatched. Germline V gives CDR1 MGHDK, CDR2 SYGVNS. The CDR3 has 17 residues.

The genes are TRBV7-2 and TRBJ2-3; 7 positions agree with TRBD2. V was pared by 11 bases and J by 0 bases, with 8 bases of the junction left unmatched. Germline V gene sequence: CDR1 SGHTA, CDR2 FQGNSA. This CDR3 comprises 14 residues. The CDR3 coding sequence is TGTGCCTCACTCACGGGACTAAGCACAGATACGCAGTATTTT. Translated, it gives CASLTGLSTDTQYF.